This T cell receptor (beta chain) was captured by sequencing in a study of OX40 agonist ivuxolimab in advanced cancers. Study-level information: In this trial design, patients received ivuxolimab intravenously at 0.01 to 10 mg/kg every 2 weeks. Participants, around 80% male, averaged approximately 65 years of age, ranging from roughly 23 to 90.

Clones were read by immunoSEQ multiplex PCR, and TCRdb kept only the in-frame ones, dropping some. Found here are around 100,000 clones, 90% of them singletons; the top ten hold over 0.3%. This CDR3 is built from 15 residues. The germline V gene has CDR1 SEHNR and CDR2 FQNEAQ (reference sequence). Germline trimming cut 3 bases from V and 3 bases from J; bases unmatched to any gene: 7. General study findings and limits: At 0.1 to 3.0 mg/kg and by week 6, CD4+ and CD8+ T cells in the blood had expanded clonally. Fewer expanded clones were found on average in CD4+ than in CD8+ T cells.

For this clone: Its antigen is not identified.

V gene TRBV7-9 combines with J gene TRBJ2-5; 7 bases are shared with TRBD1. This TCR came from an adult with an advanced solid tumor such as melanoma, head and neck, liver or kidney cancer. Sequencing was performed on CD4+ or CD8+ T cells sorted from blood, taken in a trial of the OX40 agonist ivuxolimab. The CDR3, as DNA: TGTGCCAGCAGCTTGTTTAGAGGGGGCAAAGAGACCCAGTACTTC. It is translated as CASSLFRGGKETQYF.